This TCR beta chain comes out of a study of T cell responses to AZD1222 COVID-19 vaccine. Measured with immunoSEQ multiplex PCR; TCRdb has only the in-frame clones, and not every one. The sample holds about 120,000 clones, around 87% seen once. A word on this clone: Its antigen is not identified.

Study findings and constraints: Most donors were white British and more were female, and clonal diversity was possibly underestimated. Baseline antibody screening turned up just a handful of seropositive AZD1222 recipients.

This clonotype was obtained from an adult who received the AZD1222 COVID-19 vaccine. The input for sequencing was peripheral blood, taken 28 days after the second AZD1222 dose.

Here the CDR3 reads CASSPGTGRLLDYGYTF. As DNA, the CDR3 is TGTGCCAGCAGCCCTGGGACAGGGAGACTTCTCGACTATGGCTACACCTTC. The chain joins TRBV7-2 to TRBJ1-2, with 9 positions matching TRBD1. This CDR3 contains 17 residues. Germline CDR1 is SGHTA and CDR2 is FQGNSA. Unmatched junction bases numbered 13, after V lost 5 bases and J lost 3 bases.